This entry is about one TCR beta chain. Its antigen has not been determined. No much larger clone exists at a distance of one base, and base qualities are not known. Based on the germline V gene, the CDR1 and CDR2 sequences are MNHEY and SVGAGI. Between the V and J ends, shortened by 3 bases and 11 bases respectively, the junction contains 11 bases. The CDR3 holds 12 amino acids from the cysteine to the phenylalanine. The only DNA kept is the CDR3, 36 bases in frame from the first base. The method was the immunoSEQ multiplex PCR assay. The authors' analysis ran thus. A statistical classification framework was built to diagnose cytomegalovirus status from the catalog of TCR beta chain sequences. Drawn from immuneACCESS, this table holds only the in-frame rearrangements with V and J called that TCRdb kept. Clones are partly lost; checked studies trace under half to an unresolved V gene and leave the rest unexplained. That table is the source of V, J and clone size, and D and trimming were worked out from the DNA. For this sample there are 150,000 or so clones; approximately 92% appear just once. Over 1% of the sample lies in the top ten.

Separate from the roughly 650-subject first cohort, the validation cohort of 95 to 150 subjects was the group to which the donors belonged. These data are taken from a study of cytomegalovirus exposure and HLA in healthy donors (dated by TCRdb to the late 2010s). With respect to the entire study: According to a later analysis, the 110 or so validation repertoires were produced on the same platform as the 600 to 850 repertoires of the first cohort. The study was designed to test whether signatures of past pathogen exposure could be identified by cataloging public T cell receptors. Besides the first cohort of 666 subjects, a separate validation cohort made up of 95 to 150 different subjects was used. High-throughput TCR immunosequencing, statistical association of individual TCRs with disease status, and machine learning were combined to predict cytomegalovirus infection status. Results and caveats for the whole study, not just this receptor: The classifier was reported to diagnose cytomegalovirus status with high specificity and sensitivity in both the original and validation cohorts. The study gave a list of some 150 TCR beta chains associated with cytomegalovirus. A later analysis had no HLA typing for the validation cohort, so co-occurrence there was scored across all 130 or so repertoires. Most TCR sequences were observed very rarely across donors, whereas some public TCRs were present in many individuals. In vitro tests confirmed that three of the cytomegalovirus-associated TCR beta chains recognize cytomegalovirus antigens. The authors suggested that the approach could potentially be generalized to other disease states and immunological phenotypes. A later analysis found that TCRs clustered in the first cohort also tended to co-occur in the 120 or so validation repertoires, with approximately 94% of cluster scores above 0.

The chain is assembled from TRBV6-5 and TRBJ2-1; the D gene is perhaps TRBD1, from 6 matching bases. The receptor comes from a woman younger than 35 in good health and CMV-seronegative. The sample taken for sequencing was PBMCs. CDR3 reads: CASSYEQGKQFF. The nucleotide sequence reads as follows: TGTGCCAGCAGTTATGAGCAGGGGAAGCAGTTCTTC.